The 7 T cell receptor beta chains listed next were all sequenced from one sample in a study of shared clonotypes between healthy human individuals. Clones were read by immunoSEQ multiplex PCR, and TCRdb kept only the in-frame ones, dropping some. In the table there are roughly 550,000 clones, around 95% of which are singletons. Naive CD8 isolation took CD45RO-negative cells positively selected for CCR7 and excluded terminally differentiated effector memory CD45RA+ cells. The sample was naive CD8+ T cells sorted from blood. The receptor source for this set is a woman younger than 45 in good health.

In regard to this clone: This sample also contains other DNA sequences that code for the same CDR3. V and J are TRBV28 and TRBJ1-1, with D possibly TRBD1 on 5 matching bases. There are 13 residues in the CDR3. With 3 bases removed from V and 1 base from J, the gap between germline ends came to 6 bases. CDR1 MDHEN and CDR2 SYDVKM come from the germline V gene. Written as DNA, the CDR3 is TGTGCCAGCAGTTTGAGGGGGAACACTGAAGCTTTCTTT. It yields the protein CASSLRGNTEAFF.

V and J are TRBV11-2 and TRBJ2-5; the match to TRBD2 covers 8 bases. The DNA end lines up better with TRBJ2-7; the J call may be wrong. The CDR3 spans 13 residues. Per germline, CDR1 SGHAT and CDR2 FQNNGV. As DNA, the CDR3 is TGTGCCAGCAGGACTAGCGAGGCCTACGAGCAGTACTTC. Residues: CASRTSEAYEQYF.

The chain joins TRBV29-1 to TRBJ2-1, with TRBD2 matching 8 bases. CDR3 length: 17 amino acids. The trim removed 4 bases at V and 0 bases at J, leaving 11 bases unmatched. The germline V gene has CDR1 SQVTM and CDR2 ANQGSEA. The CDR3 loop reads CSVVGYSGTRSYNEQFF. DNA of the CDR3: TGCAGCGTTGTGGGCTATAGCGGGACCCGCTCCTACAATGAGCAGTTCTTC.

The gene calls are TRBV27 and TRBJ1-5; D might be TRBD1 (6 bases). The CDR3 contains 16 residues. V was cut by 6 bases and J by 0 bases, with 15 bases left in between. Looked up from germline, CDR1 is MNHEY and CDR2 is SMNVEV (reference sequence). The CDR3 is CASSLTGKYSNQPQHF. In DNA form, the CDR3 reads TGTGCCAGCAGCCTCACAGGGAAATATAGCAATCAGCCCCAGCATTTT.

The chain couples TRBV14 to TRBJ2-6; TRBD1 matches at 8 bases. The CDR3 covers 19 residues. V trimming: 3 bases; J trimming: 0 bases; junction bases outside the gene matches: 10. The germline V gene has CDR1 SGHDN and CDR2 FVKESK. The CDR3, as DNA: TGTGCCAGCAGCCATTGGGACAGGAGGGTATCCTCTGGGGCCAACGTCCTGACTTTC. Protein sequence: CASSHWDRRVSSGANVLTF.

The chain recombines TRBV7-8 with TRBJ2-7; TRBD2 aligns across 13 bases. The junction had 9 bases not matched to a gene; V was cut back by 5 bases and J by 5 bases. Germline V gene sequence: CDR1 SGHVS, CDR2 FQNEAQ. CDR3 length: 16 amino acids. CDR3: CASSPRILAGGDEQYF. The CDR3 DNA is TGTGCCAGCAGCCCCCGAATACTAGCGGGAGGGGACGAGCAGTACTTC.

The chain joins TRBV7-9 to TRBJ2-7; tentative D call: TRBD1 (6 bases). Trimming took 2 bases from V and 6 from J, leaving 8 bases between them. This CDR3 has 12 residues. Per the germline V gene, CDR1 is SEHNR and CDR2 is FQNEAQ (reference sequence). The DNA of the CDR3 is TGTGCCAGCAGCTTACAAGGGGGCGAGCAGTACTTC. Translated: CASSLQGGEQYF.